This is a list of T cell receptor beta chains from one sample in a study of control samples from healthy donors and cancer patients. Generated by immunoSEQ multiplex PCR, the TCRdb table keeps only in-frame clones and is missing some. The sample carries fewer than 200,000 clones, around 88% recorded once. What was sequenced was blood. Receptors originate from a woman in her 30s in good health. CDR3s include the opening cysteine and the closing phenylalanine or tryptophan.

v_call,j_call,cdr3_aa
TRBV7-2,TRBJ2-1,CASSFPFEGYPSNEQFF
TRBV10-3,TRBJ1-1,CAIRKTTNTEAFF
TRBV2,TRBJ1-3,CAGQTGNTIYF
TRBV4-1,TRBJ1-3,CASRGDGLGNTIYF
TRBV5-1,TRBJ2-5,CASSLAFGNSGETQYF
TRBV4-2,TRBJ1-1,CASSQDRQGLNTEAFF
TRBV29-1,TRBJ1-5,CSVSGTGLYQPQHF
TRBV6-5,TRBJ2-3,CAARETSWVTDTQYF
TRBV2,TRBJ1-1,CASTQTGTPEAFF
TRBV27,TRBJ1-6,CASSFRSYNSPLHF
TRBV19,TRBJ2-5,CASSSGRAEAIETQYF
TRBV6-5,TRBJ2-1,CASRGIEQFF
TRBV5-4,TRBJ2-3,CASSFRASSLSTDTQYF
TRBV27,TRBJ2-5,CASSSSMETQYF
TRBV2,TRBJ1-5,CASREGTASNQPQHF
TRBV20-1,TRBJ2-3,CSARLTDTQYF
TRBV19,TRBJ1-6,CASSTQYSPLHF
TRBV4-1,TRBJ2-7,CASSLSYDGSYEQYF
TRBV9,TRBJ2-3,CASSPPSDRDTDTQYF
TRBV27,TRBJ1-6,CASRGGRASPLHF
TRBV28,TRBJ1-2,CASRRRSNYGYTF
TRBV5-5,TRBJ2-2,CASSLAGHIPGELFF
TRBV19,TRBJ1-1,CASSTQGRRTEAFF
TRBV24-1,TRBJ1-2,CATSGGGTGNGYTF
TRBV6-1,TRBJ1-4,CASSESRQVAKLFF
TRBV28,TRBJ2-2,CASSPNEGDTGELFF
TRBV25-1,TRBJ1-1,CASSWGATTEAFF